These 32 T cell receptor beta chains came from one sample sequenced in a study of response to subunit inactivated influenza vaccine (dated by TCRdb to the late 2010s). Libraries were made using RT-PCR. The reads were generated on an Illumina HiSeq 2500. In TCRdb, the public reads were trimmed at Q25 with fastp and aligned with MiXCR, with productive beta chains retained. Rows are combined by CDR3 protein, so each entry shows the most common genes and DNA. This sample is represented by hundreds of thousands of distinct CDR3 sequences; approximately 13% of them were singletons. The ten largest account for approximately 6.5% of the sample. The sample was PBMCs from blood, taken 14 to 15 days before vaccination. These receptors all come from a man in his forties or fifties who received an inactivated influenza vaccine. Donor details come from another sample of the same person, matched by shared clones.

The chain is built from TRBV20-1 and TRBJ2-1, with TRBD1 matching over 7 bases. The CDR3 covers 12 residues. Germline V gives CDR1 DFQATT, CDR2 SNEGSKA (reference sequence). V dropped 6 bases and J dropped 12; count of bases not matched to a gene: 11. The CDR3, as DNA: TGCAGTGCCAAGCTTACAGGGGTTGGGCAGTTCTTC. It specifies CSAKLTGVGQFF.

This clonotype has a handful of counts. The chain has TRBV3-1 and TRBJ2-7, with TRBD2 identical over 7 bases. The CDR3 extends over 15 amino acids. Germline trimming cut 0 bases from V and 3 bases from J; bases unmatched to any gene: 5. Germline V lookup: CDR1 LGHDT, CDR2 YNNKEL (reference sequence). The DNA for the CDR3 is TGTGCCAGCAGCCAAGATAGACTAGCCTTCTACGAGCAGTACTTC. Amino acid sequence: CASSQDRLAFYEQYF.

This clonotype was observed a single time. At one end the junction does not follow the germline gene, possibly because of a read error. The chain has TRBV20-1 and TRBJ2-1; TRBD2 might be the D (6 bases). CDR1 and CDR2 from the germline V gene are DFQATT and SNEGSKA (reference sequence). The CDR3 runs to 12 residues. The CDR3 loop is CCASAFSNEQFF. DNA for the CDR3: TGCTGTGCTAGCGCTTTTAGCAATGAGCAGTTCTTC.

The sample holds a few counts of this clonotype. The rearrangement uses TRBV7-3 and TRBJ2-5; possibly TRBD2 for D (6 bases). Trimming removed 1 base at V and 2 bases at J, with 20 bases between. Germline lookup yields CDR1 SGHTA and CDR2 FQGTGA. CDR3 size: 18 residues. DNA for the CDR3: TGTGCCAGCAGCTTAATGTACGGACCTAGCGCCCCACAAGAGACCCAGTACTTC. Residues: CASSLMYGPSAPQETQYF.

J is TRBJ2-3 and V is TRBV7-9; D unclear. The CDR3 runs to 14 residues. Germline V CDR1 and CDR2: SEHNR, FQNEAQ (reference sequence). The V gene lost 1 base and the J gene lost 1 base, with 6 bases spanning the gap. The CDR3 spells CASSLGIGTDTQYF. CDR3 bases: TGTGCCAGCAGCTTAGGTATTGGCACAGATACGCAGTATTTT.

There are a few counts of this clonotype. V is TRBV24-1 and J is TRBJ2-3; 12 bases are shared with TRBD2. The CDR3 loop spans 16 amino acids. The trim removed 7 bases at V and 3 bases at J, leaving 7 bases unmatched. Germline CDR1 and CDR2: KGHDR and SFDVKD. CDR3 amino acids: CATSGRLAGDTDTQYF. CDR3 sequence (DNA): TGTGCCACCAGCGGACGACTAGCGGGGGATACAGATACGCAGTATTTT.

In nucleotides, the CDR3 is TGTGCCAGTAGTCTTCAGGGGGCGAATGAGCAGTTCTTC. This encodes CASSLQGANEQFF. The chain links TRBV19 to TRBJ2-1; 8 nucleotides line up with TRBD1. Germline trimming cut 5 bases from V and 7 bases from J; bases unmatched to any gene: 4. The V gene's germline CDR1 is LNHDA and CDR2 SQIVND (reference sequence). The CDR3 spans 13 residues.

The table lists this clonotype with a few counts. The chain couples TRBV20-1 to TRBJ2-7, with 8 bases lining up with TRBD1. The junction had 18 bases not matched to a gene; V was cut back by 0 bases and J by 5 bases. The CDR3 contains 18 residues. The V gene's germline CDR1 is DFQATT and CDR2 SNEGSKA (reference sequence). CDR3 nucleotide sequence: TGCAGTGCTAGAGATTCCAGGACAGGGTATTCAGTTACCCACGAGCAGTACTTC. Protein sequence: CSARDSRTGYSVTHEQYF.

The CDR3 loop reads CASSGTGYYEQYF. The CDR3 bases are TGTGCCAGCAGTGGGACAGGTTACTACGAGCAGTACTTC. The chain combines TRBV12-3 or TRBV12-4 with TRBJ2-7, with 8 bases that match TRBD1. This CDR3 is built from 13 residues. Trimming took 5 bases from V and 3 from J; bases not matched to a gene: 3.

This clonotype has more than one count but fewer than ten. The chain's CDR3 is CASTDPDIPYNSPLHF. The CDR3 DNA reads as TGTGCCAGCACGGATCCAGACATCCCCTATAATTCACCCCTCCACTTT. The chain recombines TRBV28 with TRBJ1-6, with D uncertain. Germline loops: CDR1 MDHEN, CDR2 SYDVKM. This CDR3 has 16 residues. The ends were cut back, 7 bases at V and 2 bases at J, with 15 bases in the middle.

V usage is TRBV4-3 and J usage is TRBJ2-7; unclear D gene. Trimming shortened V by 1 base and J by 3 bases, and 13 bases separated the two germline ends. CDR1 is LGHNA and CDR2 is YSLEER in the germline V gene. This CDR3 contains 15 residues. The DNA for the CDR3 is TGCGCCAGCAGCCAAGGGGTCAGCGCATTCTACGAGCAGTACTTC. It is translated as CASSQGVSAFYEQYF.

This clonotype has just a few counts. The chain recombines TRBV28 with TRBJ1-2; 9 bases line up with TRBD1. There are 17 residues in the CDR3. With 5 bases clipped from V and 1 base from J, the junction kept 11 bases outside the gene matches. Germline V lookup: CDR1 MDHEN, CDR2 SYDVKM. In nucleotides, the CDR3 is TGTGCCAGCAGTCCCCGAACAGGGGGCTGGCGTAACTATGGCTACACCTTC. Translating gives CASSPRTGGWRNYGYTF.

The chain couples TRBV24-1 to TRBJ2-5, with no clear D. Germline V gene lookup returns CDR1 KGHDR and CDR2 SFDVKD. V gave up 3 bases and J gave up 7 bases, with 8 bases separating them. This CDR3 is 12 amino acids long. As DNA, the CDR3 is TGTGCCACCAGTGATCCCGTGACGACCCAGTACTTC. Protein product: CATSDPVTTQYF.

The rearrangement joins TRBV29-1 to TRBJ2-1; maybe TRBD2 (5 bases). V shed 7 bases and J shed 4 bases, with 17 bases lying between them. Per the germline V gene, CDR1 is SQVTM and CDR2 is ANQGSEA. This CDR3 is 14 amino acids long. The CDR3 DNA sequence: TGCAGCGGACGGGTCCGGGAATCTTACAATGAGCAGTTCTTC. It specifies CSGRVRESYNEQFF.

Of note for this clonotype: Compared with germline, one end of the junction differs, possibly owing to a read error. The V gene is TRBV6-1, the J gene TRBJ2-2; perhaps TRBD2 as D (6 bases). The V gene's germline CDR1 is MNHNS and CDR2 SASEGT. There are 15 residues in the CDR3. The CDR3 loop reads CASSASAGNAGELFF. Here the CDR3 DNA reads TGTGCCAGCAGTGCTAGCGCCGGGAACGCCGGGGAGCTGTTTTTT.

CDR3 bases: TGTGCCAGCAGGGGGGACAGGGAGCCCCTAGCCAAAAACATTCAGTACTTC. This gives the protein CASRGDREPLAKNIQYF. V and J are TRBV2 and TRBJ2-4; 9 bases match TRBD1. The length of the CDR3 is 17 residues. J gave up 0 bases and V 6 bases, and 9 bases lay outside the gene matches. Germline CDR1 is SNHLY and CDR2 is FYNNEI.

The genes are TRBV29-1 and TRBJ2-2; D is unclear. V shed 1 base and J shed 0 bases, with 6 bases lying between them. CDR3 length: 14 residues. From germline, CDR1 is SQVTM and CDR2 ANQGSEA. CDR3 coding DNA: TGCAGCGTTGAAGGTCGGGCGAACACCGGGGAGCTGTTTTTT. This translates into CSVEGRANTGELFF.

The rearrangement links TRBV18 to TRBJ2-3, with 12 positions matching TRBD2. The V and J ends lost 2 bases and 2 bases, in that order; junction bases with no gene match: 5. The CDR3 has 17 residues. CDR1 KGHSH and CDR2 LQKENI come from the germline V gene. CDR3 sequence reads: CASSPKRTSGNTDTQYF. CDR3 DNA sequence: TGTGCCAGCTCACCAAAAAGGACTAGCGGGAACACAGATACGCAGTATTTT.

The genes are TRBV11-2 and TRBJ2-7; D remains ambiguous. Germline V CDR1 and CDR2: SGHAT, FQNNGV. There are 14 residues in the CDR3. Trimming took off 1 base at V and 0 bases at J, with 7 bases between the two ends. The CDR3 bases are TGTGCCAGCAGCTTAGGAGCCATCTCCTACGAGCAGTACTTC. It is translated as CASSLGAISYEQYF. The variable domain in full, with the rest retrieved from reference TRBV11-2 and TRBJ2-7, is EAGVAQSPRYKIIEKRQSVAFWCNPISGHATLYWYQQILGQGPKLLIQFQNNGVVDDSQLPKDRFSAERLKGVDSTLKIQPAKLEDSAVYLCASSLGAISYEQYFGPGTRLTVT.

The chain is built from TRBV9 and TRBJ2-2, with a tentative D call TRBD1 (5 bases). The V end lost 0 bases, the J end lost 0 bases, and 9 bases lay between the germline ends. Germline CDR1 reads SGDLS; CDR2 reads YYNGEE. This CDR3 region has 16 residues. CDR3 DNA sequence: TGTGCCAGCAGCGTAGCTTCCAGGGCGAACACCGGGGAGCTGTTTTTT. Translating it yields CASSVASRANTGELFF.

The chain combines TRBV2 with TRBJ2-2; 7 bases match TRBD2. V was pared by 3 bases and J by 5 bases, with 0 bases of the junction left unmatched. CDR1 is SNHLY, CDR2 FYNNEI, per germline. The CDR3 loop spans 13 amino acids. The CDR3: CASSDGRTGELFF. CDR3 in DNA: TGTGCCAGCAGTGACGGGAGGACCGGGGAGCTGTTTTTT.

This clonotype rates as medium-sized. The chain is built from TRBV11-2 and TRBJ2-1; D is unresolved. This CDR3 contains 12 residues. The germline gives CDR1 SGHAT, CDR2 FQNNGV. V gave up 1 base and J gave up 10 bases, with 8 bases separating them. CDR3 sequence reads: CASSLGGVEQFF. In DNA form, the CDR3 reads TGTGCCAGCAGCTTAGGCGGTGTAGAGCAGTTCTTC.

This clonotype was observed a handful of times. The chain combines TRBV6-2 or TRBV6-3 with TRBJ1-2; D is unclear. V lost 0 bases and J 4 bases, leaving 3 bases between the germline ends. The CDR3 has 12 residues. The V gene's germline CDR1 is MNHEY and CDR2 SVGEGT. CDR3 nucleotide sequence: TGTGCCAGCAGTTACTCGACCTATGGCTACACCTTC. Translated, it gives CASSYSTYGYTF.

The chain is built from TRBV9 and TRBJ1-2, with a tentative D call TRBD1 (5 bases). The germline V and J ends were trimmed by 1 base and 6 bases, with 13 bases remaining between them. CDR1 is SGDLS, CDR2 YYNGEE, per germline. The CDR3 runs to 14 residues. CDR3: CASSVNSLGDGYTF. Written as DNA, the CDR3 is TGTGCCAGCAGCGTAAATTCGCTGGGGGATGGCTACACCTTC.

The rearrangement links TRBV12-3 or TRBV12-4 to TRBJ1-4, with D unclear. The CDR3 has 13 residues. Trimming cost V 1 base and J 7 bases, with 7 bases left between them. The CDR3 sequence is CASSLGGIEKLFF. CDR3 bases: TGTGCCAGCAGTTTAGGCGGGATTGAAAAACTGTTTTTT.

This clonotype was recorded a few times. The chain employs TRBV5-4 and TRBJ2-7; 7 bases agree with TRBD1. Germline loops: CDR1 SGHNT, CDR2 YYREEE (reference sequence). CDR3 size: 14 residues. The trim removed 0 bases at V and 3 bases at J, leaving 3 bases unmatched. The CDR3 nucleotides are TGTGCCAGCAGCTTGGAATCAGGGGGCTACGAGCAGTACTTC. Its translation is CASSLESGGYEQYF.

This clonotype was picked up a small number of times. The gene calls are TRBV20-1 and TRBJ2-7, with D possibly being TRBD2 (5 bases). The CDR3 loop spans 13 amino acids. Trimming stripped 5 bases from V and 2 bases from J, with 13 bases between. Looked up from germline, CDR1 is DFQATT and CDR2 is SNEGSKA (reference sequence). Here the CDR3 DNA reads TGCAGTGCTCGGGGTGCGGGCCCCTACGAGCAGTACTTC. It translates to CSARGAGPYEQYF.

This clonotype was observed a handful of times. The chain couples TRBV5-4 to TRBJ2-3; D uncertain. Trimming left V 5 bases short and J 8 bases short, with 21 bases between. The V gene's germline CDR1 is SGHNT and CDR2 YYREEE (reference sequence). The CDR3 is 15 residues long. This chain's CDR3 is CASRKKGQEHGTQYF. The CDR3 DNA reads as TGTGCCAGCAGAAAGAAAGGGCAAGAGCACGGTACGCAGTATTTT. Supplemented by reference TRBV5-4 and TRBJ2-3, the full variable domain reads ETGVTQSPTHLIKTRGQQVTLRCSSQSGHNTVSWYQQALGQGPQFIFQYYREEENGRGNFPPRFSGLQFPNYSSELNVNALELDDSALYLCASRKKGQEHGTQYFGPGTRLTVL.

This clonotype was counted at least ten times. The CDR3 protein is CASSFRRDYEQYF. In nucleotides, the CDR3 is TGTGCCAGCAGCTTCCGGCGAGACTACGAGCAGTACTTC. The chain carries TRBV7-2 and TRBJ2-7; no reliable D call. The CDR3 extends over 13 amino acids. Germline CDR1 and CDR2: SGHTA and FQGNSA. V was trimmed by 3 bases and J by 3 bases, leaving 9 bases between them.

This clonotype was seen repeatedly, ten times or more. V and J are TRBV10-3 and TRBJ1-4, with D hard to call. V gave up 4 bases and J gave up 5 bases, with 8 bases separating them. CDR1 is ENHRY and CDR2 is SYGVKD in the germline V gene. The CDR3 length is 13 residues. The chain's CDR3 is CAISAGANEKLFF. The DNA for the CDR3 is TGTGCCATCAGTGCAGGAGCCAATGAAAAACTGTTTTTT.

This clonotype showed up many times. This chain links TRBV12-3 or TRBV12-4 with TRBJ2-6; the D is unclear. The CDR3 covers 17 residues. Trimming took off 8 bases at V and 4 bases at J, with 21 bases between the two ends. In DNA form, the CDR3 reads TGTGCCAGCCAGGTCCGACGGTCCTCAGGCGGGGCCAACGTCCTGACTTTC. Protein sequence: CASQVRRSSGGANVLTF.

This chain connects TRBV20-1 to TRBJ1-5; no clear D. Germline V gene sequence: CDR1 DFQATT, CDR2 SNEGSKA (reference sequence). Deletions cut 3 bases from V and 0 bases from J, with 12 bases between. The CDR3 loop spans 15 amino acids. CDR3 sequence: CSASSATDSNQPQHF. CDR3 nucleotide sequence: TGCAGTGCTAGCTCCGCGACCGATAGCAATCAGCCCCAGCATTTT.